This is a list of T cell receptor beta chains from one sample in a study of blood T cell repertoires in COVID-19. The repertoire was sequenced with immunoSEQ multiplex PCR; TCRdb's copy has only in-frame clones and lacks some. The repertoire holds about 150,000 clones, with approximately 86% as singletons. Source material: peripheral blood. These receptors came from a man in his sixties with COVID-19, enrolled during active disease. The CDR3 runs from the conserved cysteine through the conserved F or W. The order of the fields is D gene, clone size, J gene, V gene, CDR3 protein, CDR3 DNA. The D gene is left open where the match is weak. The listing skips clone size in some rows; elsewhere it reads once, few, many or a size class.

TRBD1 - TRBJ2-2 TRBV28 CASTPGTGNTGELFF TGTGCCAGCACCCCCGGGACAGGGAACACCGGGGAGCTGTTTTTT
TRBD2 - TRBJ2-3 TRBV24-1 CATSVSGSTDTQYF TGTGCCACCAGTGTTAGCGGGAGTACAGATACGCAGTATTTT
TRBD1 - TRBJ2-7 TRBV19 CASSIRKDRGEQYF TGTGCCAGTAGTATCCGGAAGGACAGGGGCGAGCAGTACTTC
TRBD1 - TRBJ2-1 TRBV7-9 CASSSLQGAIEQFF TGTGCCAGCAGCTCCCTACAGGGGGCGATTGAGCAGTTCTTC
TRBD1 - TRBJ2-7 TRBV11-2 CASSTGTGSGRYF TGTGCCAGCAGCACCGGGACAGGCTCAGGGCGGTACTTC
TRBD1 - TRBJ1-5 TRBV5-8 CASSHGQGRSNQPQHF TGTGCCAGCAGCCACGGACAGGGCAGAAGCAATCAGCCCCAGCATTTT
TRBD1 - TRBJ1-5 TRBV19 CASSKIRQGLSNQPQHF TGTGCCAGTAGTAAGATCCGACAGGGACTTAGCAATCAGCCCCAGCATTTT
TRBD1 - TRBJ2-5 TRBV7-2 CASSFGTGGITTQETQYF TGTGCCAGCAGCTTCGGGACAGGGGGTATCACGACCCAAGAGACCCAGTACTTC
TRBD2 - TRBJ2-1 TRBV29-1 CSARGSGGNNEQFF TGCAGCGCCCGGGGTTCCGGGGGGAATAATGAGCAGTTCTTC
- - TRBJ1-1 TRBV29-1 CSVMQGRMNTEAFF TGCAGCGTCATGCAGGGCAGAATGAACACTGAAGCTTTCTTT
- - TRBJ2-3 TRBV2 CASSRRQAVSPDTQYF TGTGCCAGCTCGCGTAGGCAGGCCGTATCTCCAGATACGCAGTATTTT
TRBD2 - TRBJ2-3 TRBV5-1 CASSLASSGADTQYF TGCGCCAGCAGCTTGGCTTCTAGCGGGGCAGATACGCAGTATTTT
TRBD1 - TRBJ2-7 TRBV18 CASSPGTGTYEQYF TGTGCCAGCTCACCAGGGACAGGGACCTACGAGCAGTACTTC
- - TRBJ1-1 TRBV19 CASERGSANTEAFF TGTGCCAGTGAGCGGGGGTCGGCGAACACTGAAGCTTTCTTT
TRBD2 - TRBJ2-1 TRBV24-1 CATSDRLAGGLNEQFF TGTGCCACCAGTGATCGCCTAGCGGGAGGGCTCAATGAGCAGTTCTTC
- - TRBJ2-6 TRBV7-2 CASRQHASGANVLTF TGTGCCAGCAGACAACATGCCTCTGGGGCCAACGTCCTGACTTTC
TRBD1 - TRBJ1-2 TRBV18 CASSSGTAYGYTF TGTGCCAGCTCCTCCGGGACAGCTTATGGCTACACCTTC
- once TRBJ1-6 TRBV25-1 CASSELDGQRYSPLHF TGTGCCAGCAGTGAACTGGATGGACAGAGATATTCACCCCTCCACTTT
- - TRBJ1-2 TRBV6-5 CALKFGVGYGYTF TGTGCCCTTAAATTCGGGGTCGGCTATGGCTACACCTTC
- - TRBJ1-2 TRBV24-1 CATSDGRAVVDGYTF TGTGCCACCAGTGATGGCAGGGCGGTCGTCGATGGCTACACCTTC
- - TRBJ1-2 TRBV6-5 CASRPGRQVGYTF TGTGCCAGCAGGCCGGGACGACAGGTGGGCTACACCTTC
- - TRBJ2-7 TRBV18 CASSPQGRGARSEQYF TGTGCCAGCTCACCTCAAGGCCGGGGGGCCAGGTCCGAGCAGTACTTC
- - TRBJ1-2 TRBV12-3/TRBV12-4 CASSDTGVGGYTF TGTGCCAGCAGTGATACGGGGGTGGGTGGCTACACCTTC
TRBD1 few TRBJ2-7 TRBV3-1/TRBV3-2 CASSSGGREQYF TGTGCCAGCAGTTCAGGGGGAAGGGAGCAGTACTTC
TRBD1 - TRBJ1-2 TRBV30 CAWSMSRQGNYGYTF TGTGCCTGGAGTATGTCGAGACAGGGTAACTATGGCTACACCTTC
TRBD1 - TRBJ2-5 TRBV25-1 CASRPGTGRQETQYF TGTGCCAGCAGACCTGGGACAGGTAGACAAGAGACCCAGTACTTC
- - TRBJ2-1 TRBV12-5 CASGFSRDNEQFF TGTGCTAGTGGTTTTAGCAGGGACAATGAGCAGTTCTTC
- - TRBJ1-5 TRBV7-2 CASSSDGLNQPQHF TGTGCCAGCAGCTCTGACGGACTCAATCAGCCCCAGCATTTT
- - TRBJ1-1 TRBV15 CATSRDRGSQAFF TGTGCCACCAGCAGAGATCGGGGGTCCCAGGCTTTCTTT
- few TRBJ2-3 TRBV6-5 CASSFGLLGTDTQYF TGTGCCAGCAGTTTCGGACTCTTGGGCACAGATACGCAGTATTTT
- - TRBJ1-3 TRBV27 CASSLQGNTIYF TGTGCCAGCAGTTTACAAGGAAACACCATATATTTT
- few TRBJ1-1 TRBV7-9 CASIEDSNTEAFF TGTGCCAGCATCGAGGACAGTAACACTGAAGCTTTCTTT
- - TRBJ2-7 TRBV14 CASSPISPYEQYF TGTGCCAGCAGTCCGATTAGCCCCTACGAGCAGTACTTC
- once TRBJ2-7 TRBV28 CASSLSGGISYEQYF TGTGCCAGCAGTTTGTCGGGCGGGATCTCCTACGAGCAGTACTTC
- - TRBJ1-3 TRBV9 CASSVGDTAAGNTIYF TGTGCCAGCAGCGTAGGGGACACTGCCGCTGGAAACACCATATATTTT
- - TRBJ1-1 TRBV6-5 CASSEDRLSNTEAFF TGTGCCAGCAGCGAGGACAGACTCTCGAACACTGAAGCTTTCTTT
- - TRBJ1-1 TRBV6-2/TRBV6-3 CASSRPPRGTEAFF TGTGCCAGCAGTCGACCCCCCCGGGGTACTGAAGCTTTCTTT
- - TRBJ2-2 TRBV15 CATGHNTGELFF TGTGCCACCGGGCATAACACCGGGGAGCTGTTTTTT
TRBD1 - TRBJ1-2 TRBV28 CASRRYDRGRGGYTF TGTGCCAGCAGGAGATATGACAGGGGGCGCGGTGGCTACACCTTC
TRBD1 - TRBJ1-1 TRBV11-2 CASSQQTGGTEAFF TGTGCCAGCAGCCAACAGACAGGGGGTACTGAAGCTTTCTTT
- - TRBJ1-1 TRBV24-1 CATSDPQATEAFF TGTGCCACCAGTGATCCCCAGGCCACTGAAGCTTTCTTT
TRBD1 - TRBJ2-7 TRBV24-1 CATSDTTDRSPYEQYF TGTGCCACCAGTGATACCACGGACAGGAGTCCCTACGAGCAGTACTTC
- - TRBJ2-2 TRBV16 CASSQSHSNTGELFF TGTGCCAGCAGCCAATCGCACAGTAACACCGGGGAGCTGTTTTTT
TRBD1 - TRBJ1-1 TRBV23-1 CASSPAFRQGGTEAFF TGCGCCAGCAGTCCCGCTTTTCGACAGGGGGGCACTGAAGCTTTCTTT
- - TRBJ2-3 TRBV7-9 CASSLMGASRGTDTQYF TGTGCCAGCAGCTTAATGGGCGCTTCGAGGGGCACAGATACGCAGTATTTT
TRBD1 - TRBJ2-2 TRBV7-6 CASSPWTGGNTGELFF TGTGCCAGCAGCCCATGGACAGGGGGGAACACCGGGGAGCTGTTTTTT
- - TRBJ2-7 TRBV6-5 CASSYGGNYEQYF TGTGCCAGCAGTTACGGGGGCAACTACGAGCAGTACTTC
- - TRBJ1-1 TRBV3-1/TRBV3-2 CASSPRGFGAFF TGTGCCAGCAGCCCACGGGGGTTTGGGGCTTTCTTT
- - TRBJ1-4 TRBV28 CASKGASEKLFF TGTGCCAGCAAAGGGGCCAGCGAAAAACTGTTTTTT